These 28 T cell receptor beta chains were sequenced from one sample in a study of T cell clonotyping in hematopoietic cell transplantation. This table comes from immunoSEQ multiplex PCR, and its TCRdb copy is limited to in-frame clones, with some not included. The sample contains roughly 80,000 clones, 90% to 97% of which appear only once. The time point denotes: recipient sample about 28 days before transplant, after cytoreduction. The sequencing used peripheral blood mononuclear cells, collected before stem cell transplant. The receptors shown here come from a woman between 50 and 59 years old with acute myeloid leukemia. Some clones in this sample may be carry-over from other donors' samples.

The chain is built from TRBV9 and TRBJ1-5; weak D call: TRBD1 (5 bases). CDR3 size: 14 residues. V was trimmed by 5 bases and J by 2 bases, leaving 11 bases between them. CDR1 is SGDLS, CDR2 YYNGEE, per germline. The chain's CDR3 is CASSPGGGNQPQHF. Written as DNA, the CDR3 is TGTGCCAGCAGTCCAGGAGGGGGCAATCAGCCCCAGCATTTT.

This chain joins TRBV27 and TRBJ1-6; D is ambiguous. Germline V gene data show CDR1 as MNHEY and CDR2 as SMNVEV (reference sequence). V was clipped by 7 bases and J by 6 bases, with 16 bases between them. The CDR3 runs 15 residues. Here the CDR3 DNA reads TGTGCCAGCAAAGAATTCCGGGCCCCTAATTCACCCCTCCACTTT. This gives the protein CASKEFRAPNSPLHF.

A single count supports this clone. This CDR3 is CASSVQRNTEAFF. For the CDR3, the DNA is TGTGCCAGCAGCGTTCAACGGAACACTGAAGCTTTCTTT. The V gene is TRBV9, the J gene TRBJ1-1; no firm D call. Germline V lookup: CDR1 SGDLS, CDR2 YYNGEE. This CDR3 is built from 13 residues. The V end was cut by 2 bases, the J end by 1 base, with 6 bases between.

The chain is built from TRBV2 and TRBJ1-4, with D tentatively TRBD1 (5 bases). This CDR3 contains 14 residues. The V gene lost 5 bases and the J gene lost 5 bases, with 12 bases spanning the gap. Germline V CDR1 and CDR2: SNHLY, FYNNEI. The CDR3 protein is CASSRDGPNEKLFF. DNA of the CDR3: TGTGCCAGCAGTCGGGACGGACCAAATGAAAAACTGTTTTTT.

The rearrangement joins TRBV7-6 to TRBJ2-1; 7 nucleotides align to TRBD2. CDR1 and CDR2 (germline): SGHVS, FNYEAQ. CDR3 size: 17 residues. Unmatched junction bases numbered 14, after V lost 1 base and J lost 8 bases. The CDR3 nucleotides are TGTGCCAGCAGCTTAGTTCTGCCAATAGGGGAGGGCGATGAGCAGTTCTTC. It codes for CASSLVLPIGEGDEQFF.

The chain links TRBV29-1 to TRBJ1-2, with TRBD1 identical over 11 bases. J lost 2 bases, V lost 3 bases, and 2 bases had no gene match. Germline V CDR1 and CDR2: SQVTM, ANQGSEA. The length of the CDR3 is 14 residues. CDR3 region: CSVEDRGRNYGYTF. The CDR3 nucleotides are TGCAGCGTTGAGGACAGGGGGCGGAACTATGGCTACACCTTC.

This sequence joins TRBV7-2 and TRBJ2-3, with TRBD2 matching over 9 bases. CDR1 SGHTA and CDR2 FQGNSA come from the germline V gene. There are 18 residues in the CDR3. Unmatched junction bases numbered 7, after V lost 0 bases and J lost 0 bases. DNA for the CDR3: TGTGCCAGCAGCTTAGCGCTTCGGGGGACTAGCAGCACAGATACGCAGTATTTT. This encodes CASSLALRGTSSTDTQYF.

The chain recombines TRBV19 with TRBJ1-5; TRBD1 is a possible D gene (6 bases). Trimming removed 5 bases at V and 4 bases at J, with 12 bases between. The length of the CDR3 is 14 residues. Germline CDR1 LNHDA, CDR2 SQIVND (reference sequence). The chain's CDR3 is CASSRTAENQPQHF. Written as DNA, the CDR3 is TGTGCCAGTAGTCGGACAGCGGAAAATCAGCCCCAGCATTTT.

This chain connects TRBV7-9 to TRBJ1-2; the D is unclear. This CDR3 contains 17 residues. The ends were cut back, 5 bases at V and 0 bases at J, with 19 bases in the middle. Germline V gives CDR1 SEHNR, CDR2 FQNEAQ (reference sequence). CDR3 sequence: CASSPTYTALTNYGYTF. The CDR3 DNA reads TGTGCCAGCAGCCCCACCTACACAGCCCTCACTAACTATGGCTACACCTTC.

This CDR3 is CASSKGQEHNYGYTF. The CDR3 region has the DNA TGTGCCAGTAGTAAAGGACAGGAGCATAACTATGGCTACACCTTC. This rearrangement joins TRBV19 to TRBJ1-2; 7 bases fit TRBD1. The ends lost 4 bases at V and 1 base at J; junction bases unmatched: 6. The CDR3 contains 15 residues. Germline V gene lookup returns CDR1 LNHDA and CDR2 SQIVND (reference sequence).

The chain couples TRBV6-6 to TRBJ2-7; 7 nucleotides align to TRBD1. The V gene end was trimmed by 4 bases and the J gene end by 3 bases; junction bases not matched to a gene: 6. The length of the CDR3 is 14 residues. Germline V gives CDR1 MNHNY, CDR2 SVGAGI (reference sequence). In DNA form, the CDR3 reads TGTGCCAGCAGTTCCGGGACAGCCTTCTACGAGCAGTACTTC. It encodes CASSSGTAFYEQYF.

This clone was detected once. V and J are TRBV30 and TRBJ1-6; D gene uncertain. V gave up 0 bases and J gave up 2 bases, with 5 bases separating them. The CDR3 loop spans 14 amino acids. CDR1 is GTSNPN, CDR2 SVGIG, per germline (reference sequence). The CDR3, as DNA: TGTGCCTGGAGTGTAGACCCCTATAATTCACCCCTCCACTTT. This gives the protein CAWSVDPYNSPLHF.

The gene calls are TRBV5-1 and TRBJ1-5; TRBD1 agrees at 8 bases. Germline CDR1 reads SGHRS; CDR2 reads YFSETQ. V was clipped by 5 bases and J by 6 bases; unmatched bases: 7. This CDR3 spans 14 amino acids. This CDR3 is CASSSTGDPQPQHF. The DNA of the CDR3 is TGCGCCAGCAGTTCGACAGGGGATCCTCAGCCCCAGCATTTT. The whole variable domain, filled in from reference TRBV5-1 and TRBJ1-5, reads KAGVTQTPRYLIKTRGQQVTLSCSPISGHRSVSWYQQTPGQGLQFLFEYFSETQRNKGNFPGRFSGRQFSNSRSEMNVSTLELGDSALYLCASSSTGDPQPQHFGDGTRLSIL.

This clone has a single count. The genes are TRBV4-1 and TRBJ1-2, with a weak D call TRBD1 (5 bases). The V gene's germline CDR1 is MGHRA and CDR2 YSYEKL. V dropped 1 base and J dropped 8 bases, with 17 bases sitting between them. CDR3 length equals 15 residues. CDR3 sequence (DNA): TGCGCCAGCAGCCAAGTCGAGGGGAAGCTCGGGGGCTACACCTTC. It translates to CASSQVEGKLGGYTF.

CDR3 in amino acids: CASSRKGQGYGYTF. CDR3 DNA: TGTGCCAGCAGCCGCAAGGGACAGGGCTATGGCTACACCTTC. V is TRBV7-6 and J is TRBJ1-2, with TRBD1 matching 9 bases. CDR1 SGHVS and CDR2 FNYEAQ come from the germline V gene. The length of the CDR3 is 14 residues. The trim removed 5 bases at V and 4 bases at J, leaving 5 bases unmatched. The full variable domain, rest sourced from reference TRBV7-6 and TRBJ1-2, is GAGVSQSPRYKVTKRGQDVALRCDPISGHVSLYWYRQALGQGPEFLTYFNYEAQQDKSGLPNDRFSAERPEGSISTLTIQRTEQRDSAMYRCASSRKGQGYGYTFGSGTRLTVV.

The gene calls are TRBV5-1 and TRBJ2-7, with TRBD2 as a possible D gene (6 bases). Trimming removed 0 bases from V and 2 bases from J, with 21 bases in between. Germline loops: CDR1 SGHRS, CDR2 YFSETQ. This CDR3 comprises 18 residues. The CDR3 coding sequence is TGCGCCAGCAGCTTGGGGGGGATGGGACTTTCCCAAGCCTACGAGCAGTACTTC. Translating gives CASSLGGMGLSQAYEQYF.

The chain has TRBV2 and TRBJ1-5; 12 bases match TRBD1. The CDR3 is 15 residues long. Germline loops: CDR1 SNHLY, CDR2 FYNNEI. Losses at the gene ends were 8 bases for V and 6 bases for J; bases not matched to a gene: 8. CDR3 in DNA: TGTGCCAGCTTACGGGACAGGGGGCGCGGTCAGCCCCAGCATTTT. Its translation: CASLRDRGRGQPQHF.

The chain carries TRBV7-6 and TRBJ2-1; TRBD1 might be the D (6 bases). This CDR3 region has 13 residues. Germline V CDR1 and CDR2: SGHVS, FNYEAQ. V lost 5 bases to trimming and J lost 6 bases, with 11 bases between them. In nucleotides, the CDR3 is TGTGCCAGCAGCAAACCACAGGGCAATGAGCAGTTCTTC. It translates to CASSKPQGNEQFF.

This clone was counted once. This chain links TRBV7-9 with TRBJ2-1; weak D call: TRBD2 (5 bases). CDR3 size: 16 residues. Trimming stripped 1 base from V and 4 bases from J, with 14 bases between. Looked up from germline, CDR1 is SEHNR and CDR2 is FQNEAQ (reference sequence). CDR3: CASSLGGWTLYNEQFF. The CDR3 DNA is TGTGCCAGCAGCTTAGGTGGGTGGACTCTTTACAATGAGCAGTTCTTC. Full variable domain (missing parts from reference TRBV7-9 and TRBJ2-1): DTGVSQNPRHKITKRGQNVTFRCDPISEHNRLYWYRQTLGQGPEFLTYFQNEAQLEKSRLLSDRFSAERPKGSFSTLEIQRTEQGDSAMYLCASSLGGWTLYNEQFFGPGTRLTVL.

The chain is built from TRBV18 and TRBJ2-1; no definite D call. This CDR3 contains 14 residues. V dropped 3 bases and J dropped 0 bases, with 6 bases sitting between them. Germline V gives CDR1 KGHSH, CDR2 LQKENI. In DNA, the CDR3 is TGTGCCAGCTCACCTCTGGACTCCTACAATGAGCAGTTCTTC. This translates into CASSPLDSYNEQFF.

For the CDR3, the DNA is TGTGCCAGCAGCTTTAGTGAGCCGGGGAACACCGGGGAGCTGTTTTTT. Protein sequence: CASSFSEPGNTGELFF. The V call is TRBV7-9, the J call TRBJ2-2; D call uncertain. The germline gives CDR1 SEHNR, CDR2 FQNEAQ (reference sequence). The CDR3 runs 16 residues. Trimming shortened V by 3 bases and J by 1 base, and 12 bases separated the two germline ends. Supplemented by reference TRBV7-9 and TRBJ2-2, the full variable domain reads DTGVSQNPRHKITKRGQNVTFRCDPISEHNRLYWYRQTLGQGPEFLTYFQNEAQLEKSRLLSDRFSAERPKGSFSTLEIQRTEQGDSAMYLCASSFSEPGNTGELFFGEGSRLTVL.

The V gene is TRBV30, the J gene TRBJ2-7, with 7 bases matching TRBD2. There are 12 residues in the CDR3. V dropped 3 bases and J dropped 6; count of bases not matched to a gene: 5. Germline-derived CDR1 and CDR2 are GTSNPN and SVGIG (reference sequence). As DNA, the CDR3 is TGTGCCTGGAGCGCCCCGGGGGGCGAGCAGTACTTC. It encodes CAWSAPGGEQYF.

This CDR3 is CASSRQDHLLGYTF. CDR3 DNA sequence: TGTGCCAGCAGTAGACAGGACCATTTATTGGGCTACACCTTC. The rearrangement links TRBV6-5 to TRBJ1-2; D is possibly TRBD1 (6 bases). Deletions cut 5 bases from V and 8 bases from J, with 18 bases between. This CDR3 comprises 14 residues. Germline lookup yields CDR1 MNHEY and CDR2 SVGAGI.

V and J are TRBV19 and TRBJ2-5, with 10 bases matching TRBD1. The trim removed 6 bases at V and 1 base at J, leaving 8 bases unmatched. Germline CDR1 is LNHDA and CDR2 is SQIVND (reference sequence). CDR3 length equals 16 residues. The CDR3 here is CASSHRRTGGQETQYF. CDR3 coding DNA: TGTGCCAGTAGCCACCGGCGGACAGGGGGCCAAGAGACCCAGTACTTC. Combining the CDR3 with reference TRBV19 and TRBJ2-5 gives the whole variable domain DGGITQSPKYLFRKEGQNVTLSCEQNLNHDAMYWYRQDPGQGLRLIYYSQIVNDFQKGDIAEGYSVSREKKESFPLTVTSAQKNPTAFYLCASSHRRTGGQETQYFGPGTRLLVL.

The chain joins TRBV11-2 to TRBJ2-6; unclear D gene. This CDR3 spans 18 amino acids. The ends were cut back, 1 base at V and 5 bases at J, with 18 bases in the middle. Germline V gene lookup returns CDR1 SGHAT and CDR2 FQNNGV. CDR3 residues: CASSLVSPLSSWANVLTF. CDR3 coding DNA: TGTGCCAGCAGCTTAGTCTCGCCGCTCTCTTCTTGGGCCAACGTCCTGACTTTC.

The chain employs TRBV28 and TRBJ2-1; TRBD2 agrees at 7 bases. Trimming removed 5 bases from V and 1 base from J; junction bases left unmatched: 14. The germline gives CDR1 MDHEN, CDR2 SYDVKM. CDR3 length: 18 residues. The CDR3 DNA follows: TGTGCCAGCAGTCGAAGCATGGCTAGCGGTCGTTCCTACAATGAGCAGTTCTTC. This encodes CASSRSMASGRSYNEQFF.

The chain employs TRBV6-4 and TRBJ2-1, with TRBD2 matching 8 bases. Looked up from germline, CDR1 is MRHNA and CDR2 is SNTAGT. V trimming: 3 bases; J trimming: 6 bases; junction bases outside the gene matches: 1. This CDR3 has 13 residues. CDR3 nucleotide sequence: TGTGCCAGCAGTGAGGGGACTAGCAATGAGCAGTTCTTC. Amino acid sequence: CASSEGTSNEQFF.

The V and J genes are TRBV6-1 and TRBJ1-1, with D tentatively TRBD1 (5 bases). Trimming removed 7 bases from V and 0 bases from J, with 12 bases in between. This CDR3 region has 14 residues. CDR1 is MNHNS, CDR2 SASEGT, per germline. CDR3 nucleotides: TGTGCCAGCACCATTCAGGGATTGAACACTGAAGCTTTCTTT. It is translated as CASTIQGLNTEAFF.